This T cell receptor (beta chain) appears in the sequencing data of a study of brain T cells in children with intractable seizures. The V gene end was trimmed by 0 bases and the J gene end by 2 bases; junction bases not matched to a gene: 3. Per germline, CDR1 SGHRS and CDR2 YFSETQ. The CDR3 has 15 residues. The assay was immunoSEQ multiplex PCR, and TCRdb's table has in-frame clones only and misses some. Altogether about 340,000 clones are present, more than 85% being singletons, with the ten largest covering roughly 5.8%. Sample time point: blood from clinic visit 5 months post-surgery; TSC patient then seizure free. The sequenced cases were selected for having the highest brain T cell transcript signatures.

The sample consisted of peripheral blood, taken more than 4 months after surgery. The receptor was derived from a boy under two years old with tuberous sclerosis and intractable seizures. V and J are TRBV5-1 and TRBJ2-7, with 9 bases fitting TRBD1. CDR3: CASSLEGQGPYEQYF. The CDR3, as DNA: TGCGCCAGCAGCTTGGAGGGACAGGGTCCCTACGAGCAGTACTTC. Complete variable domain (other parts from reference TRBV5-1 and TRBJ2-7): KAGVTQTPRYLIKTRGQQVTLSCSPISGHRSVSWYQQTPGQGLQFLFEYFSETQRNKGNFPGRFSGRQFSNSRSEMNVSTLELGDSALYLCASSLEGQGPYEQYFGPGTRLTVT.